This TCR beta chain was sequenced for a study of cytomegalovirus exposure and HLA in healthy donors. Primers: 60 Vbeta forward and 13 Jbeta reverse. The method was immunoSEQ multiplex PCR; TCRdb's version includes in-frame clones alone and lacks a portion of them. The sample table sets out 150,000 to 200,000 clones. Trimming took 7 bases from V and 9 from J, leaving 20 bases between them. This CDR3 is built from 14 residues. Germline CDR1 SGHRS, CDR2 YFSETQ. The V and J genes are TRBV5-1 and TRBJ2-1; perhaps TRBD1 as D (6 bases). This receptor was taken from a man between 25 and 39 years old in good health and CMV-seronegative. What was sequenced was PBMCs. The DNA for the CDR3 is TGCGCCAGCCTCCGGGACACCCCCTTCAGTGAGCAGTTCTTC. Translation: CASLRDTPFSEQFF.